This T cell receptor beta chain is from a study of T cell repertoires in cytomegalovirus infection. Study-wide context: Recently identified HLA-C-restricted CMV epitopes and well-studied HLA-B-restricted CMV epitopes were used by the study. Public TCR beta signatures were indicative of both CMV infection and a matching HLA type. Study-wide results and limits: Carriage of CMV together with the relevant HLA was identifiable through cumulative public TCR beta family frequency. There were HLA-C-restricted CMV-specific TCR beta clonotypes dominating the ex vivo response.

From the reads, TCRdb called clonotypes with MiXCR, one entry per CDR3 protein. The sample lists approximately 990,000 distinct CDR3 sequences; around 32% were seen once. This CDR3 has 15 amino acids. Trimming removed 3 bases at V and 3 bases at J, with 14 bases between. CDR1 and CDR2 (germline): SGHAT, FQDESV (reference sequence). About this clonotype itself: Its antigen is still unknown.

The V gene is TRBV11-1, the J gene TRBJ1-1; perhaps TRBD1 as D (6 bases). This TCR derives from a human donor in good health (CMV status not recorded). Some clones in this sample may be carry-over from other donors' samples. This sample comprised cultured CD8+ T cells from PBMCs, obtained from culture after CMV antigen stimulation. CDR3 DNA: TGTGCCAGCAGCTTCCACACAGGGAGGTACACTGAAGCTTTCTTT. Translated: CASSFHTGRYTEAFF.